Below, 27 T cell receptor beta chains from the same sample are listed, as sequenced in a study of regulatory T cells in long-lasting Graves disease (dated by TCRdb to the early 2020s). Library method: multiplex PCR. Sequencing relied on an Illumina HiSeq 4000. To build TCR beta libraries, CDR3 regions were amplified by Arm-PCR using iRepertoire HTBI primers. The public reads were run again by TCRdb, first through fastp at Q25 and then through MiXCR, and only productive beta chains were kept. Entries that share a CDR3 protein sequence are merged under the most common genes and DNA. The sample has 310,000 or so distinct CDR3 sequences on record, around a fifth of them singletons. The ten largest clones add up to less than 30% of the sample. This specimen's time point label, per the study, means: persistent/refractory GD, antithyroid drugs over 5 years with positive TRAb. For both TCR sequencing and RNA sequencing, RNA was extracted from PBMCs using TRIzol.

Material: peripheral blood mononuclear cells (PBMCs), obtained when the disease was refractory, from a patient treated with antithyroid drugs. The receptors were gathered from a female donor with Graves disease.

This clonotype was seen more than once but under ten times. The chain combines TRBV20-1 with TRBJ1-5; unclear D gene. Germline V CDR1 and CDR2: DFQATT, SNEGSKA (reference sequence). The CDR3 extends over 14 amino acids. Trimming removed 5 bases at V and 1 base at J, with 12 bases between. DNA for the CDR3: TGCAGTGCTGGCGGAGACGCAAGCAATCAGCCCCAGCATTTT. Protein sequence: CSAGGDASNQPQHF.

The chain is built from TRBV28 and TRBJ1-5; 9 positions match TRBD1. The CDR3 contains 17 residues. Looked up from germline, CDR1 is MDHEN and CDR2 is SYDVKM. Germline trimming cut 6 bases from V and 4 bases from J; bases unmatched to any gene: 13. The CDR3 DNA sequence: TGTGCCAGCAGACCTGGGACAGGGTTGCCAGGGAATCAGCCCCAGCATTTT. Translated: CASRPGTGLPGNQPQHF.

This clonotype was found many times. The chain employs TRBV12-3 or TRBV12-4 and TRBJ2-5, with D possibly matching TRBD2 (6 bases). The CDR3 contains 15 residues. Trimming took 3 bases from V and 4 from J, leaving 15 bases between them. The CDR3 DNA is TGTGCCAGCAGTTTTGCGGGAATAAGGGCAGAGACCCAGTACTTC. Its translation is CASSFAGIRAETQYF.

This clonotype was picked up many times. The V gene is TRBV25-1, the J gene TRBJ2-7; tentative D call: TRBD1 (5 bases). Germline V lookup: CDR1 MGHDK, CDR2 SYGVNS. The length of the CDR3 is 14 residues. The V end lost 3 bases, the J end lost 0 bases, and 9 bases lay between the germline ends. The CDR3 reads CASSDRAHSYEQYF. CDR3 DNA: TGTGCCAGCAGTGACAGGGCCCACTCCTACGAGCAGTACTTC.

This clonotype was detected ten times or more. The chain employs TRBV2 and TRBJ2-2; 10 bases agree with TRBD2. V was clipped by 5 bases and J by 7 bases; unmatched bases: 4. This CDR3 spans 14 amino acids. Germline V gene lookup returns CDR1 SNHLY and CDR2 FYNNEI. CDR3 nucleotides: TGTGCCAGCAGTCCTCTAGCGGGAGACGGGGAGCTGTTTTTT. This encodes CASSPLAGDGELFF.

This clonotype was seen many times. V usage is TRBV12-3 or TRBV12-4 and J usage is TRBJ2-7; D is ambiguous. The CDR3 spans 15 residues. With 8 bases removed from V and 4 bases from J, the gap between germline ends came to 21 bases. The CDR3 DNA reads TGTGCCAGCCGCTATACTGGGGTAGGCGCGTACGAGCAGTACTTC. Residues: CASRYTGVGAYEQYF.

This clonotype was detected ten times or more. The V call is TRBV6-2 or TRBV6-3, the J call TRBJ2-7; D possibly corresponds to TRBD2 (5 bases). The CDR3 sequence is 17 residues long. Germline CDR1 reads MNHEY; CDR2 reads SVGEGT. The V end lost 6 bases, the J end lost 0 bases, and 21 bases lay between the germline ends. The CDR3 protein is CASRGPEGPQHSYEQYF. The CDR3 DNA reads TGTGCCAGCAGAGGCCCCGAGGGCCCTCAACACTCCTACGAGCAGTACTTC.

Only a few counts were recorded for this clonotype. This chain uses TRBV24-1 with TRBJ1-2, with D perhaps TRBD1 (5 bases). CDR1 and CDR2 (germline): KGHDR, SFDVKD. Deletions cut 3 bases from V and 5 bases from J, with 18 bases between. This CDR3 comprises 16 residues. The CDR3: CATSDALGVGQYGYTF. CDR3 bases: TGTGCCACCAGTGATGCCCTGGGGGTTGGACAATATGGCTACACCTTC.

This clonotype was counted many times. The V and J genes are TRBV20-1 and TRBJ1-5; the D is unclear. Trimming took off 6 bases at V and 0 bases at J, with 15 bases between the two ends. Germline CDR1 reads DFQATT; CDR2 reads SNEGSKA (reference sequence). CDR3 length equals 15 residues. CDR3 loop: CSATEADPSNQPQHF. Written as DNA, the CDR3 is TGCAGTGCCACCGAGGCAGATCCTAGCAATCAGCCCCAGCATTTT.

The chain uses TRBV6-2 or TRBV6-3 and TRBJ2-7, with a possible D match to TRBD1 (5 bases). CDR3 length: 17 amino acids. Germline assignment: CDR1 MNHEY and CDR2 SVGEGT. Trimming left V 7 bases short and J 3 bases short, with 25 bases between. CDR3 region: CASKYRIYSLTFYEQYF. In DNA form, the CDR3 reads TGTGCCAGCAAGTACAGGATCTATAGCCTTACCTTCTACGAGCAGTACTTC.

This clonotype appeared many times. CDR3 in amino acids: CASSSGTGGTEAFF. In nucleotides, the CDR3 is TGTGCCAGCAGCTCCGGGACAGGGGGCACTGAAGCTTTCTTT. The chain joins TRBV7-2 to TRBJ1-1, with TRBD1 matching over 11 bases. The germline gives CDR1 SGHTA, CDR2 FQGNSA. Trimming took 4 bases from V and 4 from J; bases not matched to a gene: 2. The CDR3 is 14 residues long.

This clonotype has ten or more counts. V is TRBV5-5 and J is TRBJ2-7; 9 positions agree with TRBD2. Germline V gives CDR1 SGHKS, CDR2 YYEKEE (reference sequence). This CDR3 has 16 residues. With 3 bases clipped from V and 6 bases from J, the junction kept 13 bases outside the gene matches. DNA of the CDR3: TGTGCCAGCAGCTGGGCTGACGGGTCTAGCGGGACCGAGCAGTACTTC. Its translation is CASSWADGSSGTEQYF.

The chain links TRBV2 to TRBJ2-1; D is possibly TRBD1 (6 bases). V lost 8 bases to trimming and J lost 2 bases, with 13 bases between them. This CDR3 spans 14 amino acids. CDR1 is SNHLY, CDR2 FYNNEI, per germline. The CDR3 protein is CASRGQGPYNEQFF. The CDR3 nucleotides read TGTGCCAGCCGTGGGCAGGGGCCCTACAATGAGCAGTTCTTC.

This clonotype has ten or more counts. The rearrangement links TRBV10-3 to TRBJ1-2; D is unclear. Germline CDR1 is ENHRY and CDR2 is SYGVKD. Trimming took off 7 bases at V and 10 bases at J, with 19 bases between the two ends. This CDR3 contains 13 residues. The CDR3 reads CAINSHWFGDYTF. The DNA for the CDR3 is TGTGCCATCAACTCCCATTGGTTCGGAGACTACACCTTC.

This clonotype was detected many times. The rearrangement uses TRBV24-1 and TRBJ1-1; D unclear. From germline, CDR1 is KGHDR and CDR2 SFDVKD. The CDR3 is made up of 13 amino acids. Trimming took 7 bases from V and 3 from J, leaving 11 bases between them. DNA of the CDR3: TGTGCCACCAGCCGAGATGTGGACACTGAAGCTTTCTTT. This gives the protein CATSRDVDTEAFF.

This clonotype was picked up a small number of times. V gene TRBV6-5 combines with J gene TRBJ2-2; no reliable D call. The germline V gene encodes CDR1 MNHEY and CDR2 SVGAGI. The CDR3 has 13 amino acids. Trimming shortened V by 0 bases and J by 7 bases, and 6 bases separated the two germline ends. Written as DNA, the CDR3 is TGTGCCAGCAGTTACTCTAGCATCGGGGAGCTGTTTTTT. Encoded protein: CASSYSSIGELFF.

The CDR3 loop is CSVMESSYEQYF. In DNA, the CDR3 is TGCAGCGTCATGGAGAGCTCCTACGAGCAGTACTTC. The chain links TRBV29-1 to TRBJ2-7; D unresolved. Deletions cut 6 bases from V and 0 bases from J, with 9 bases between. The CDR3 is 12 residues long. Looked up from germline, CDR1 is SQVTM and CDR2 is ANQGSEA.

The sample holds many counts of this clonotype. This chain uses TRBV10-3 with TRBJ1-4; D gene unclear. V was pared by 0 bases and J by 7 bases, with 3 bases between. CDR1 and CDR2 (germline): ENHRY, SYGVKD. The CDR3 consists of 12 residues. The DNA of the CDR3 is TGTGCCATCAGTGAGTCGGGTGAAAAACTGTTTTTT. Translated: CAISESGEKLFF.

This clonotype was found many times. The V and J genes are TRBV7-9 and TRBJ2-5; 13 bases are a match to TRBD2. Germline loops: CDR1 SEHNR, CDR2 FQNEAQ (reference sequence). This CDR3 comprises 17 residues. The V segment lost 4 bases and the J segment 5 bases; nucleotides outside the gene matches: 10. The CDR3 protein is CASSSRLAGGPGETQYF. The CDR3 DNA reads as TGTGCCAGCAGCTCACGACTAGCGGGAGGCCCCGGGGAGACCCAGTACTTC.

This clonotype has ten or more counts. This chain connects TRBV9 to TRBJ2-5; 8 positions agree with TRBD1. The trim removed 10 bases at V and 4 bases at J, leaving 18 bases unmatched. This CDR3 has 16 amino acids. Germline V gene sequence: CDR1 SGDLS, CDR2 YYNGEE. The CDR3 nucleotides read TGTGCCGCCAAAGTCCAGCCAAGAGACAGGGGAGAGACCCAGTACTTC. The encoded protein is CAAKVQPRDRGETQYF.

There are many counts of this clonotype. The genes are TRBV12-3 or TRBV12-4 and TRBJ2-2; the match to TRBD1 covers 10 bases. V dropped 5 bases and J dropped 7; count of bases not matched to a gene: 7. The CDR3 loop spans 15 amino acids. The CDR3: CASSATGGSGGELFF. Written as DNA, the CDR3 is TGTGCCAGCAGTGCGACAGGGGGCTCGGGCGGGGAGCTGTTTTTT.

The genes are TRBV6-2 or TRBV6-3 and TRBJ2-6; the D is unclear. Trimming cost V 5 bases and J 2 bases, with 19 bases left between them. There are 18 residues in the CDR3. CDR1 MNHEY and CDR2 SVGEGT come from the germline V gene. CDR3 protein: CASSEVGRPLAGANVLTF. The CDR3 bases are TGTGCCAGCAGTGAAGTGGGCAGGCCTTTGGCTGGGGCCAACGTCCTGACTTTC.

This clonotype appeared many times. This sequence joins TRBV7-9 and TRBJ2-5; TRBD2 agrees at 13 bases. The germline V gene encodes CDR1 SEHNR and CDR2 FQNEAQ (reference sequence). The CDR3 loop spans 16 amino acids. With 4 bases clipped from V and 2 bases from J, the junction kept 4 bases outside the gene matches. The chain's CDR3 is CASSSTSGGFQETQYF. The CDR3 region has the DNA TGTGCCAGCAGCTCGACTAGCGGGGGGTTTCAAGAGACCCAGTACTTC.

This clonotype was seen at least ten times. This chain connects TRBV3-1 to TRBJ1-2, with unresolved D. V shed 2 bases and J shed 3 bases, with 7 bases lying between them. The germline V gene has CDR1 LGHDT and CDR2 YNNKEL (reference sequence). The CDR3 runs 13 residues. The CDR3: CASSQTGYYGYTF. CDR3 in DNA: TGTGCCAGCAGCCAAACGGGGTACTATGGCTACACCTTC.

The chain employs TRBV28 and TRBJ1-3, with D tentatively TRBD1 (6 bases). Deletions cut 4 bases from V and 2 bases from J, with 12 bases between. Per germline, CDR1 MDHEN and CDR2 SYDVKM. This CDR3 region has 15 residues. CDR3 nucleotide sequence: TGTGCCAGCAGTTCCACAGGGTTCGCTGGAAACACCATATATTTT. Translating it yields CASSSTGFAGNTIYF.

This clonotype was seen ten or more times. A read error is possible here, since a much larger clone lies one base away. The chain carries TRBV12-3 or TRBV12-4 and TRBJ1-2, with TRBD1 matching over 10 bases. Trimming at V came to 7 bases and at J to 9 bases, leaving 5 bases not matched to a gene. CDR3 size: 12 residues. The CDR3 coding sequence is TGTGCCAGCACCTTGACAGGGGGCAGCTACACCTTC. Protein sequence: CASTLTGGSYTF.

This clonotype was counted at least ten times. This chain links TRBV2 with TRBJ2-7, with 8 bases lining up with TRBD1. The CDR3 is made up of 14 amino acids. V lost 7 bases, J lost 2 bases, and 7 bases stayed unmatched. Germline V gene lookup returns CDR1 SNHLY and CDR2 FYNNEI. This CDR3 is CASKEGQGPYEQYF. Written as DNA, the CDR3 is TGTGCCAGCAAGGAAGGACAGGGCCCCTACGAGCAGTACTTC.